This paragraph covers one TCR beta chain sequence. Its target is unknown. The data are from a study of shared clonotypes between healthy human individuals. Study as a whole: In total, the donors were a couple of women and a few men aged 18 to 49. Each donor's CD8 memory used one plate, CD8 naive two, each CD4 subset three.

Study observations and caveats: Only blood was sampled, and tissue TCR repertoires likely differ from blood ones.

Several immunoSEQ plates received, in even portions, the genomic DNA of each subset. Libraries were prepared by immunoSEQ multiplex PCR; TCRdb keeps only in-frame clonotypes and omits some of them. The profile covers a few hundred thousand clones, with around 96% appearing a single time and approximately 0.32% taken by the ten largest. The V end lost 2 bases, the J end lost 1 base, and 12 bases lay between the germline ends. Germline V gene data show CDR1 as MGHDK and CDR2 as SYGVNS. CDR3 length: 16 amino acids. The gene calls are TRBV25-1 and TRBJ2-1, with a possible D match to TRBD2 (6 bases). This sequence was found in a man aged 25-45 years in good health. Input material: memory CD8+ T cells sorted from blood. Subset here: CD45RO+ cells pooled with CCR7-negative TemRA cells. As DNA, the CDR3 is TGTGCCAGCAGTGAAATTGGGCGGGATTCCTACAATGAGCAGTTCTTC. This sequence encodes CASSEIGRDSYNEQFF.